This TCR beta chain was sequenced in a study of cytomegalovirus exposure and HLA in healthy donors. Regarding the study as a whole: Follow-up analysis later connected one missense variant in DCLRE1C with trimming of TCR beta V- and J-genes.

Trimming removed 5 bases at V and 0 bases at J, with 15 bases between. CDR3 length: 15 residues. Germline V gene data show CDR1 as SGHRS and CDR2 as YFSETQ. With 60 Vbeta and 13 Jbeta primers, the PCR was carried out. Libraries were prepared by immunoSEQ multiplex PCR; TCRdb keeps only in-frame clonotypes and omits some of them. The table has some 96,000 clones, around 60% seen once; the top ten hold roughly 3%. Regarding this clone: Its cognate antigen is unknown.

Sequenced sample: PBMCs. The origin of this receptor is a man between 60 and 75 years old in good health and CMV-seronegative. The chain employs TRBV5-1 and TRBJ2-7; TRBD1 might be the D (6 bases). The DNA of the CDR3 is TGCGCCAGCAGGAAAGTCCGGGACAACTCCTACGAGCAGTACTTC. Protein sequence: CASRKVRDNSYEQYF.